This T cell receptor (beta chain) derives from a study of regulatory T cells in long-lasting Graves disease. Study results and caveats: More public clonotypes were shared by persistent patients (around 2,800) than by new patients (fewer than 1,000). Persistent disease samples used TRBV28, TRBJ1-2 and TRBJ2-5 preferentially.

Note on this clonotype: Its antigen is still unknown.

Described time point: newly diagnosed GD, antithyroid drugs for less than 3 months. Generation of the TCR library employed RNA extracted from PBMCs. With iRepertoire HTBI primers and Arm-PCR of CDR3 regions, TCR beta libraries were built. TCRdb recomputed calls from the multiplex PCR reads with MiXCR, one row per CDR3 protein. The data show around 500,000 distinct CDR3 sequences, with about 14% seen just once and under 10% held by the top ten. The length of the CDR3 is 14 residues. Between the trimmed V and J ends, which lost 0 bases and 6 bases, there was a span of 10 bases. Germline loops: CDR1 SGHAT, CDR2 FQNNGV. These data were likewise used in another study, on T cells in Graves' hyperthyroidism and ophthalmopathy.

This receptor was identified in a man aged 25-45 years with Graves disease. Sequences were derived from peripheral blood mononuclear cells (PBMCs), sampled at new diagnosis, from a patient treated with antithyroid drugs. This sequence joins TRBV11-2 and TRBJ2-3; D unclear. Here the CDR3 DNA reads TGTGCCAGCAGCTTAGATCGAAGTGGGGATACGCAGTATTTT. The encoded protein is CASSLDRSGDTQYF.